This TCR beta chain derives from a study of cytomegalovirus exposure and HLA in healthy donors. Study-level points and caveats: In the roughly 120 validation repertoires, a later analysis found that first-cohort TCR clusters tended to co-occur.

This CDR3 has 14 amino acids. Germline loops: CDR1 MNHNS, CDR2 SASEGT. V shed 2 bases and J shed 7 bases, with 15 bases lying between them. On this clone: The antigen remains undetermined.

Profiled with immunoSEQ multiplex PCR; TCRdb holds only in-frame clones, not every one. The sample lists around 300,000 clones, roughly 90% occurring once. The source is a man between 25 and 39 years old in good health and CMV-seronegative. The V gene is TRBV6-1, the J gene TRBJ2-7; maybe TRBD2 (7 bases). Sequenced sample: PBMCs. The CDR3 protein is CASSESGRGGEQYF. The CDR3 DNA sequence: TGTGCCAGCAGTGAATCGGGCAGGGGAGGGGAGCAGTACTTC.